These 8 T cell receptor beta chains originate from one sample sequenced in a study of cytomegalovirus exposure and HLA in healthy donors (dated 2017 in TCRdb). Library method: the immunoSEQ multiplex PCR assay. For the multiplex PCR, a mixture combining 60 forward primers for TCR Vbeta segments and 13 reverse primers for TCR Jbeta segments was used. TCRdb stores this immuneACCESS table with in-frame sequences only. Part of the clones is absent; in the studies checked, under half of the shortfall reflects unresolved V genes, and no reason is known for the rest. Here the sample has approximately 190,000 clones; almost 70% occur a single time. The ten largest clonotypes hold about 2.5% of the sample. Material: PBMCs. The receptors come from a man between 35 and 55 years old in good health and CMV-seropositive.

This clone was seen just once. The chain has TRBV19 and TRBJ2-2, with D unresolved. CDR1 is LNHDA and CDR2 is SQIVND in the germline V gene (reference sequence). V lost 3 bases and J 1 base, leaving 15 bases between the germline ends. The CDR3 runs to 17 residues. In DNA, the CDR3 is TGTGCCAGTAGTATTTCGTTCCGAGCCGGGAACACCGGGGAGCTGTTTTTT. This sequence encodes CASSISFRAGNTGELFF.

The CDR3 is CASSFGESHQETQYF. The CDR3 DNA reads TGTGCCAGCAGCTTCGGGGAATCTCATCAAGAGACCCAGTACTTC. The rearrangement links TRBV7-9 to TRBJ2-5, with D tentatively TRBD2 (5 bases). Trimming took 3 bases from V and 2 from J, leaving 13 bases between them. CDR3 length: 15 amino acids. CDR1 is SEHNR and CDR2 is FQNEAQ in the germline V gene (reference sequence).

For this clone: One end of the junction varies from germline; a read error may be responsible. Other DNA sequences in this specimen translate into the identical CDR3. V gene TRBV25-1 combines with J gene TRBJ1-6, with 12 bases matching TRBD1. Germline V CDR1 and CDR2: MGHDK, SYGVNS. The CDR3 runs to 17 residues. Here the CDR3 reads CASSAGTGGGLNSPLHF. The CDR3, as DNA: TGTGCCAGCAGTGCGGGGACAGGGGGCGGTCTTAATTCCCCCCTCCACTTT.

CDR3 protein: CASSFEGRSYNEQFF. CDR3 DNA: TGTGCCAGCAGCTTCGAGGGTCGCTCCTACAATGAGCAGTTCTTC. The chain is built from TRBV11-2 and TRBJ2-1, with a tentative D call TRBD2 (5 bases). Trimming pared 3 bases from V and 0 bases from J, leaving 9 bases between. CDR1 SGHAT and CDR2 FQNNGV come from the germline V gene. The CDR3 extends over 15 amino acids.

V usage is TRBV4-3 and J usage is TRBJ2-1; TRBD2 agrees at 11 bases. V shed 2 bases, J shed 7 bases, and the junction held 10 bases outside the gene matches. This CDR3 is 17 amino acids long. Germline loops: CDR1 LGHNA, CDR2 YSLEER. For the CDR3, the DNA is TGCGCCAGCAGCCAATCCTTCCTAGCGGGGGGCCTTAATGAGCAGTTCTTC. It encodes CASSQSFLAGGLNEQFF.

The chain links TRBV29-1 to TRBJ1-2; tentatively, D is TRBD1 (5 bases). In germline, CDR1 is SQVTM, CDR2 ANQGSEA. The CDR3 is 13 residues long. V lost 6 bases to trimming and J lost 5 bases, with 16 bases between them. CDR3 amino acids: CSVSAAPGYGYTF. The CDR3 coding sequence is TGCAGCGTCTCGGCCGCCCCAGGGTATGGCTACACCTTC. Combining the CDR3 with reference TRBV29-1 and TRBJ1-2 gives the whole variable domain SAVISQKPSRDICQRGTSLTIQCQVDSQVTMMFWYRQQPGQSLTLIATANQGSEATYESGFVIDKFPISRPNLTFSTLTVSNMSPEDSSIYLCSVSAAPGYGYTFGSGTRLTVV.

The chain joins TRBV11-2 to TRBJ1-6, with D unclear. Trimming stripped 1 base from V and 7 bases from J, with 11 bases between. Germline V gene lookup returns CDR1 SGHAT and CDR2 FQNNGV. The CDR3 totals 15 residues. The CDR3 nucleotides read TGTGCCAGCAGCTTAGGTCGTCAGAGGAATTCACCCCTCCACTTT. Translating gives CASSLGRQRNSPLHF.

This clone was observed a handful of times. This chain uses TRBV7-9 with TRBJ2-7, with 10 nucleotides matching TRBD1. The ends lost 3 bases at V and 6 bases at J; junction bases unmatched: 2. The CDR3 covers 13 residues. CDR1 is SEHNR and CDR2 is FQNEAQ in the germline V gene (reference sequence). The chain's CDR3 is CASSFRDRGEQYF. The DNA for the CDR3 is TGTGCCAGCAGCTTCAGGGACAGGGGCGAGCAGTACTTC.